This note documents a single T cell receptor (beta chain) sequence. This entry comes from a study of blood T cell repertoires in COVID-19. On the study more broadly: Sources were T cells, B-cell-depleted T cells, or PBMCs; the material itself was cDNA or gDNA.

The J segment lost 4 bases and the V segment lost 6 bases, leaving 6 bases of the junction unmatched. Looked up from germline, CDR1 is LNHDA and CDR2 is SQIVND (reference sequence). The CDR3 loop spans 14 amino acids. It was during active infection that Seattle patients were enrolled and then longitudinally followed. Sequencing used immunoSEQ multiplex PCR; TCRdb keeps in-frame clones, though not all of them. The repertoire has approximately 150,000 clones, 79% of them found once; the top ten carry more than 6.5%. This receptor was taken from a woman aged 55-70 years with COVID-19, enrolled during active disease. The material sequenced was peripheral blood. V is TRBV19 and J is TRBJ2-3; 8 bases are a match to TRBD2. CDR3 DNA: TGTGCCAGTAGGGAAAGACTAGCGTCAGATACGCAGTATTTT. It encodes CASRERLASDTQYF.